A selection of T cell receptor beta chains follows, all from one sample in a study of blood T cell repertoires in COVID-19. Profiled with immunoSEQ multiplex PCR; TCRdb holds only in-frame clones, not every one. The top ten hold 2.2% of the sample, which has 290,000 or so clones, approximately 89% seen once. Sequenced sample: peripheral blood. Every receptor here comes from a woman between 25 and 40 years old with COVID-19, enrolled during active disease. Both conserved end residues are part of each CDR3. Each record gives: CDR3 DNA, CDR3 protein, J gene, V gene, clone size, D gene. The D gene is left open where the match is weak. Clone size appears in some rows only: once, few, many, or a class for an expanded clone.

TGTGCCACCAGGACTAGCGGCACAGATACGCAGTATTTT,CATRTSGTDTQYF,TRBJ2-3,TRBV25-1,NA,TRBD2
TGCGCCAGCAGTGAGCTCCGTAATAGCAATCAGCCCCAGCATTTT,CASSELRNSNQPQHF,TRBJ1-5,TRBV10-2,NA,NA
TGTGCCAGCAGCTCAACTCCGGGACAGGGGAACACTGAAGCTTTCTTT,CASSSTPGQGNTEAFF,TRBJ1-1,TRBV7-9,NA,TRBD1
TGCAGTGCTGGCAACGAGCAGTTCTTC,CSAGNEQFF,TRBJ2-1,TRBV20-1,once,NA
TGTGCCAGCAGCTTAGCAACATCTGTGAACACTGAAGCTTTCTTT,CASSLATSVNTEAFF,TRBJ1-1,TRBV11-2,NA,NA
TGTGCCAGCAGTTTTGGGGAGGCCTATGGCTACACCTTC,CASSFGEAYGYTF,TRBJ1-2,TRBV27,NA,NA
TGTGCCACCAGCAGGGGAGGGGTAACGGGCGGCTACACCTTC,CATSRGGVTGGYTF,TRBJ1-2,TRBV15,NA,NA
TGCGCCAGCAGCTTTTTGATGGGACAGACTAATGAAAAACTGTTTTTT,CASSFLMGQTNEKLFF,TRBJ1-4,TRBV5-1,NA,TRBD1
TGCAGTGCTAGTTACTCGAGCTCCTACAATGAGCAGTTCTTC,CSASYSSSYNEQFF,TRBJ2-1,TRBV20-1,NA,NA
TGTGCCAGTAGTCAGCGTAGGGGGGGCACTGAAGCTTTCTTT,CASSQRRGGTEAFF,TRBJ1-1,TRBV19,once,NA
TGTGCCAGCTCACCACTGGTCGGGAGCTCCTACAATGAGCAGTTCTTC,CASSPLVGSSYNEQFF,TRBJ2-1,TRBV18,NA,NA
TGTGCCATCAGTGAGTCTTTGGGGCAGGGTCCCATGAACACTGAAGCTTTCTTT,CAISESLGQGPMNTEAFF,TRBJ1-1,TRBV10-3,NA,NA
TGTGCCACCAGTGTAAACAGGGCGGATGAAAAACTGTTTTTT,CATSVNRADEKLFF,TRBJ1-4,TRBV24-1,NA,NA
TGTGCCAGCAGCTCACCGACATGGACAGCCAACAATGAGCAGTTCTTC,CASSSPTWTANNEQFF,TRBJ2-1,TRBV11-2,NA,NA
TGTGCCAGCACGTCCTCTACAGGGAATGGAGAGACCCAGTACTTC,CASTSSTGNGETQYF,TRBJ2-5,TRBV28,once,NA
TGCGCCAGCACCCCCCTGGGGGGCTACAATGAGCAGTTCTTC,CASTPLGGYNEQFF,TRBJ2-1,TRBV5-1,NA,NA
TGTGCCAGCAGCCCGGCTAGCGGAAGATTCACAGATACGCAGTATTTT,CASSPASGRFTDTQYF,TRBJ2-3,TRBV7-8,NA,TRBD2
TGTGCCAGCAGCTCACTGCAGGGGGCGGGGGCCAACGTCCTGACTTTC,CASSSLQGAGANVLTF,TRBJ2-6,TRBV7-9,NA,TRBD1
TGTGCCAGTAGTATAGGAGGGTCTAGGACAGATACGCAGTATTTT,CASSIGGSRTDTQYF,TRBJ2-3,TRBV19,NA,NA
TGTGCCAGCGCAGGAAGACAGGCATCTAATGAAAAACTGTTTTTT,CASAGRQASNEKLFF,TRBJ1-4,TRBV2,NA,NA
TGTGCCAGCTCACCATTATTTACCGCCGGGACAGGGGGAGTAAAGAACACTGAAGCTTTCTTT,CASSPLFTAGTGGVKNTEAFF,TRBJ1-1,TRBV18,NA,TRBD1
TGTGCCAGCAGTTTGGAGTCGGGGTATGAGCAGTTCTTC,CASSLESGYEQFF,TRBJ2-1,TRBV27,NA,NA
TGTGCCAGCAGCTTAACACAGATTACCACCGGGGAGCTGTTTTTT,CASSLTQITTGELFF,TRBJ2-2,TRBV11-2,NA,NA
TGTGCCAGCAGTTTATGGGGTAGCGGGAGATTCTACGAGCAGTACTTC,CASSLWGSGRFYEQYF,TRBJ2-7,TRBV27,NA,TRBD2
TGCGCCAGCGACTCCGGGAAGAGCTCCTACGAGCAGTACTTC,CASDSGKSSYEQYF,TRBJ2-7,TRBV4-1,NA,NA
TGCGCCAGCAGCTTGTTGGGGGGGACCTACGAGCAGTACTTC,CASSLLGGTYEQYF,TRBJ2-7,TRBV5-1,few,TRBD2
TGTGCCATCAGGGCGACAGGGGGGGATAATTCACCCCTCCACTTT,CAIRATGGDNSPLHF,TRBJ1-6,TRBV10-3,NA,TRBD1
TGCACCAGCAGTTCGCGACTAGCGGGATACAATGAGCAGTTCTTC,CTSSSRLAGYNEQFF,TRBJ2-1,TRBV1,NA,NA
TGTGCCAGCAGCCTACTGACAGGGGGAGGGACTGAAGCTTTCTTT,CASSLLTGGGTEAFF,TRBJ1-1,TRBV7-2,NA,TRBD1
TGTGCCAGCAGCTCCGGGTCCCCCTCCTACGAGCAGTACTTC,CASSSGSPSYEQYF,TRBJ2-7,TRBV5-8,NA,NA
TGTGCCAGCAGTCGTAGTCGGAACACTGAAGCTTTCTTT,CASSRSRNTEAFF,TRBJ1-1,TRBV6-5,NA,NA
TGTGCCAGCAGCTCAAGACAGGGATTTGGCTACACCTTC,CASSSRQGFGYTF,TRBJ1-2,TRBV7-2,NA,TRBD1
TGTGCCAGCAGTTGGGACACAGCTGAAGCTTTCTTT,CASSWDTAEAFF,TRBJ1-1,TRBV12-3/TRBV12-4,NA,NA
TGCGCCAGCAGCTCCGGGACAGGGAGTCATGAGCAGTTCTTC,CASSSGTGSHEQFF,TRBJ2-1,TRBV5-1,NA,TRBD1
TGTGCCAGCAGCCCCCAGGTCCTGAACACTGAAGCTTTCTTT,CASSPQVLNTEAFF,TRBJ1-1,TRBV3-1/TRBV3-2,NA,NA
TGTGCCAGTACATCAGCGCCTGGAAACACCATATATTTT,CASTSAPGNTIYF,TRBJ1-3,TRBV19,NA,NA
TGCGCCAGCGGGTCCGGCAGCGCAACTAATGAAAAACTGTTTTTT,CASGSGSATNEKLFF,TRBJ1-4,TRBV5-1,NA,NA
TGTGCCAGCAGAGATCAGGGCACTGAAGCTTTCTTT,CASRDQGTEAFF,TRBJ1-1,TRBV9,NA,NA
TGTGCCAGTAGTCTCCTAGGGACAGCGAACTATGGCTACACCTTC,CASSLLGTANYGYTF,TRBJ1-2,TRBV19,NA,TRBD1
TGTGCCAGCAGCTTATTGGGGCAGGGGGCTTTTTCTGGAAACACCATATATTTT,CASSLLGQGAFSGNTIYF,TRBJ1-3,TRBV7-2,NA,TRBD1
TGTGCCACCAGCAGAAAAAAAGAGGAGACCCAGTACTTC,CATSRKKEETQYF,TRBJ2-5,TRBV15,NA,NA
TGTGCCAGCGCTAATTGGCTACTAGCGGGAGAGGACACCGGGGAGCTGTTTTTT,CASANWLLAGEDTGELFF,TRBJ2-2,TRBV27,NA,TRBD2
TGTGCCAGTAGCCGGGGACTAGCGGGATCCTACGAGCAGTACTTC,CASSRGLAGSYEQYF,TRBJ2-7,TRBV19,once,TRBD2
TGTGCCAGCAGCCCACTGCCGGGACAAGCGGGAGCTAGTCGTAAGGCCTATGAGCAGTTCTTC,CASSPLPGQAGASRKAYEQFF,TRBJ2-1,TRBV3-1/TRBV3-2,NA,TRBD2
TGTGCCAGCAGCCCGACTAGCGGGGGGAACACCGGGGAGCTGTTTTTT,CASSPTSGGNTGELFF,TRBJ2-2,TRBV11-2,NA,TRBD2
TGTGCCAGCAGCCTAGGACTAGCGGTCGCCTACGAGCAGTACTTC,CASSLGLAVAYEQYF,TRBJ2-7,TRBV3-1/TRBV3-2,NA,TRBD2
TGCGCCAGCAGTGACGGACTTATCTACGAGCAGTACTTC,CASSDGLIYEQYF,TRBJ2-7,TRBV10-2,NA,NA